Following are 30 T cell receptor beta chains from one sample sequenced in a study of control samples from healthy donors and cancer patients. Libraries were prepared by immunoSEQ multiplex PCR; TCRdb keeps only in-frame clonotypes and omits some of them. The data contain about 96,000 clones, over 85% of them singletons. The sequencing input was blood. These TCRs come from a man aged 18 to 35 in good health.

The chain couples TRBV3-1 (or the pseudogene TRBV3-2) to TRBJ2-7, with 10 bases fitting TRBD2. The CDR3 covers 15 residues. Per the germline V gene, CDR1 is LGHDT and CDR2 is YNNKEL (reference sequence). Trimming took 3 bases from V and 4 from J; bases not matched to a gene: 6. The CDR3 here is CASSQPGLANYEQYF. As DNA, the CDR3 is TGTGCCAGCAGCCAGCCGGGACTAGCGAATTACGAGCAGTACTTC.

The chain carries TRBV19 and TRBJ2-1, with 9 bases aligning to TRBD2. V shed 1 base, J shed 13 bases, and the junction held 8 bases outside the gene matches. Germline lookup yields CDR1 LNHDA and CDR2 SQIVND (reference sequence). This CDR3 comprises 14 residues. The CDR3, as DNA: TGTGCCAGTAGTATAGGGCTAGCGGGACAATTTCAGTTCTTC. Amino acid sequence: CASSIGLAGQFQFF.

This clone was counted once. The chain recombines TRBV7-8 with TRBJ2-6; no clear D gene. The CDR3 covers 17 residues. The V end lost 7 bases, the J end lost 4 bases, and 20 bases lay between the germline ends. Germline loops: CDR1 SGHVS, CDR2 FQNEAQ. The CDR3 region is CASTLTMRGLGANVLTF. The CDR3, as DNA: TGTGCCAGCACCCTGACCATGAGAGGCTTAGGGGCCAACGTCCTGACTTTC. Full variable domain (rest looked up from reference TRBV7-8 and TRBJ2-6): GAGVSQSPRYKVAKRGQDVALRCDPISGHVSLFWYQQALGQGPEFLTYFQNEAQLDKSGLPSDRFFAERPEGSVSTLKIQRTQQEDSAVYLCASTLTMRGLGANVLTFGAGSRLTVL.

This sequence joins TRBV19 and TRBJ2-7, with TRBD2 matching over 11 bases. Germline CDR1 and CDR2: LNHDA and SQIVND (reference sequence). The CDR3 is 14 residues long. Unmatched junction bases numbered 4, after V lost 6 bases and J lost 3 bases. CDR3 sequence reads: CASRGLADHYEQYF. The CDR3 bases are TGTGCCAGTAGGGGACTAGCGGACCACTACGAGCAGTACTTC. Complete variable domain (other parts from reference TRBV19 and TRBJ2-7): DGGITQSPKYLFRKEGQNVTLSCEQNLNHDAMYWYRQDPGQGLRLIYYSQIVNDFQKGDIAEGYSVSREKKESFPLTVTSAQKNPTAFYLCASRGLADHYEQYFGPGTRLTVT.

This chain connects TRBV19 to TRBJ2-5; 9 bases fit TRBD1. V trimming: 2 bases; J trimming: 4 bases; junction bases outside the gene matches: 5. The germline CDR1 and CDR2 sequences are LNHDA and SQIVND (reference sequence). The length of the CDR3 is 15 residues. CDR3 DNA: TGTGCCAGTAGTATACTAACAGGGGGCCGAGAGACCCAGTACTTC. Translating gives CASSILTGGRETQYF.

This chain connects TRBV12-3 or TRBV12-4 to TRBJ1-1; unclear D gene. Trimming removed 1 base from V and 1 base from J, with 4 bases in between. CDR3 length: 13 amino acids. The CDR3 sequence: CASSLGGNTEAFF. The CDR3 bases are TGTGCCAGCAGTTTAGGGGGGAACACTGAAGCTTTCTTT.

The chain has TRBV27 and TRBJ1-2; D is uncertain. V was trimmed by 8 bases and J by 2 bases, leaving 12 bases between them. CDR1 is MNHEY, CDR2 SMNVEV, per germline (reference sequence). The CDR3 is made up of 13 amino acids. The CDR3, as DNA: TGTGCCAGCGGCCCCAACAAGAACTATGGCTACACCTTC. Translating gives CASGPNKNYGYTF.

Only one count was recorded for this clone. In the same sample, other DNA sequences code for this CDR3. V gene TRBV30 combines with J gene TRBJ1-2; D is unresolved. The CDR3 loop spans 11 amino acids. Germline CDR1 and CDR2: GTSNPN and SVGIG (reference sequence). Trimming took off 0 bases at V and 8 bases at J, with 7 bases between the two ends. The CDR3 DNA sequence: TGTGCCTGGAGTGTAGGTGGCGGCTACACCTTC. As protein: CAWSVGGGYTF. Supplemented by reference TRBV30 and TRBJ1-2, the full variable domain reads SQTIHQWPATLVQPVGSPLSLECTVEGTSNPNLYWYRQAAGRGLQLLFYSVGIGQISSEVPQNLSASRPQDRQFILSSKKLLLSDSGFYLCAWSVGGGYTFGSGTRLTVV.

This chain joins TRBV27 and TRBJ1-5, with TRBD1 matching 7 bases. Germline V gives CDR1 MNHEY, CDR2 SMNVEV (reference sequence). The CDR3 consists of 15 residues. The V and J ends lost 6 bases and 1 base, in that order; junction bases with no gene match: 6. The CDR3 DNA sequence: TGTGCCAGCAGGAGCAGGGGGATGAGCAATCAGCCCCAGCATTTT. Amino acids: CASRSRGMSNQPQHF.

The rearrangement links TRBV4-1 to TRBJ1-6, with 9 positions matching TRBD1. This CDR3 spans 14 amino acids. V lost 3 bases, J lost 10 bases, and 4 bases stayed unmatched. Germline CDR1 is MGHRA and CDR2 is YSYEKL. The CDR3: CASSQGQGISPLHF. The CDR3 region has the DNA TGCGCCAGCAGCCAGGGACAGGGAATATCACCCCTCCACTTT.

A few counts support this clone. One end of the junction varies from germline; a read error may be responsible. The chain employs TRBV12-3 or TRBV12-4 and TRBJ1-2, with D possibly being TRBD1 (6 bases). The CDR3 runs 13 residues. The DNA of the CDR3 is TGTGCCAGCAGTTTTTTTGAGGACAGCTTTCTTAGCTTC. Encoded protein: CASSFFEDSFLSF.

The chain joins TRBV5-1 to TRBJ1-2; 8 nucleotides agree with TRBD1. Looked up from germline, CDR1 is SGHRS and CDR2 is YFSETQ. V lost 1 base, J lost 6 bases, and 2 bases stayed unmatched. The CDR3 has 13 residues. The CDR3 coding sequence is TGCGCCAGCAGCTTGATGACAGGGGATGGCTACACCTTC. This translates into CASSLMTGDGYTF.

The V gene is TRBV30, the J gene TRBJ1-5, with D possibly TRBD1 on 6 matching bases. Germline V gene lookup returns CDR1 GTSNPN and CDR2 SVGIG (reference sequence). CDR3 length: 13 residues. The germline V and J ends were trimmed by 5 bases and 0 bases, with 8 bases remaining between them. The CDR3 nucleotides are TGTGCCTGGGCGGACAGTAGCAATCAGCCCCAGCATTTT. Its translation: CAWADSSNQPQHF.

This chain joins TRBV27 and TRBJ1-6; TRBD1 matches 7 bases. This CDR3 has 16 amino acids. Germline values: CDR1 MNHEY, CDR2 SMNVEV (reference sequence). Trimming took 6 bases from V and 6 from J; bases not matched to a gene: 11. The CDR3 region is CASSLQGSWGNSPLHF. The CDR3 DNA reads TGTGCCAGCAGCCTACAGGGGAGTTGGGGTAATTCACCCCTCCACTTT.

This clone was seen more than once but under ten times. The V call is TRBV2, the J call TRBJ1-5; D gene uncertain. V lost 2 bases and J 2 bases, leaving 10 bases between the germline ends. This CDR3 region has 15 residues. Per the germline V gene, CDR1 is SNHLY and CDR2 is FYNNEI. DNA for the CDR3: TGTGCCAGCAGTGAAATTTGGCAGGGCAATCAGCCCCAGCATTTT. The encoded protein is CASSEIWQGNQPQHF.

The chain joins TRBV18 to TRBJ1-6; the D is unclear. The CDR3 loop spans 15 amino acids. Trimming removed 2 bases at V and 5 bases at J, with 10 bases between. The germline V gene encodes CDR1 KGHSH and CDR2 LQKENI. This chain's CDR3 is CASSPYPHNNSPLHF. CDR3 nucleotides: TGTGCCAGCTCACCATACCCCCATAATAATTCACCCCTCCACTTT.

The table lists this clone with a few counts. The chain employs TRBV5-1 and TRBJ1-1, with D possibly matching TRBD1 (5 bases). Germline V gene sequence: CDR1 SGHRS, CDR2 YFSETQ. Trimming cost V 0 bases and J 3 bases, with 9 bases left between them. The CDR3 has 14 residues. The CDR3 region is CASSLEAGYTEAFF. DNA of the CDR3: TGCGCCAGCAGCTTGGAGGCAGGGTACACTGAAGCTTTCTTT.

J is TRBJ1-2 and V is TRBV13, with 10 bases that match TRBD1. V lost 6 bases, J lost 8 bases, and 6 bases stayed unmatched. CDR3 length: 13 amino acids. CDR1 is PRHDT and CDR2 is FYEKMQ in the germline V gene (reference sequence). The CDR3 DNA reads as TGTGCCAGCAGACGACAGGGGGCTTTGGGCTACACCTTC. This encodes CASRRQGALGYTF.

The chain couples TRBV4-1 to TRBJ1-2, with 7 bases identical to TRBD1. CDR3 length equals 15 residues. V was clipped by 2 bases and J by 6 bases; unmatched bases: 9. Looked up from germline, CDR1 is MGHRA and CDR2 is YSYEKL. CDR3 coding DNA: TGCGCCAGCAGCCAAACAGGGGCAGCGTATGATGGCTACACCTTC. It codes for CASSQTGAAYDGYTF.

V and J are TRBV30 and TRBJ2-7; no reliable D call. This CDR3 has 13 residues. Trimming left V 1 base short and J 0 bases short, with 7 bases between. Per the germline V gene, CDR1 is GTSNPN and CDR2 is SVGIG (reference sequence). The CDR3 DNA sequence: TGTGCCTGGAGTGCGACGGCCTCCTACGAGCAGTACTTC. It yields the protein CAWSATASYEQYF.

In nucleotides, the CDR3 is TGTGCCAGCAGTTTACGCCCAGGTTCGCAGTATTTT. This gives the protein CASSLRPGSQYF. The rearrangement uses TRBV12-3 or TRBV12-4 and TRBJ2-3; no clear D. CDR3 length: 12 amino acids. With 2 bases removed from V and 10 bases from J, the gap between germline ends came to 10 bases.

CDR3 DNA sequence: TGCGCCAGCAGCCAAGGTAGACCAACTAGCGGGAGCGGGGCCTCCTACAATGAGCAGTTCTTC. Its translation is CASSQGRPTSGSGASYNEQFF. The V call is TRBV4-1, the J call TRBJ2-1, with TRBD2 matching over 11 bases. The CDR3 is 21 residues long. J gave up 0 bases and V 1 base, and 14 bases lay outside the gene matches. Germline V lookup: CDR1 MGHRA, CDR2 YSYEKL.

The J gene is TRBJ1-4, the V gene TRBV6-5, with D tentatively TRBD1 (5 bases). CDR3 length: 14 amino acids. Trimming removed 2 bases at V and 1 base at J, with 5 bases between. CDR1 MNHEY and CDR2 SVGAGI come from the germline V gene. For the CDR3, the DNA is TGTGCCAGCAGTTACGACAGAACTAATGAAAAACTGTTTTTT. As protein: CASSYDRTNEKLFF.

This clone showed up just once. V and J are TRBV28 and TRBJ1-4, with 7 bases matching TRBD1. The V gene's germline CDR1 is MDHEN and CDR2 SYDVKM. V lost 3 bases, J lost 4 bases, and 5 bases stayed unmatched. CDR3 length equals 15 residues. The CDR3 nucleotides read TGTGCCAGCAGTTTTGAGACAGGGTTTAATGAAAAACTGTTTTTT. The encoded protein is CASSFETGFNEKLFF.

J is TRBJ1-1 and V is TRBV30; D is unresolved. Trimming removed 1 base from V and 8 bases from J, with 14 bases in between. Germline-derived CDR1 and CDR2 are GTSNPN and SVGIG (reference sequence). The length of the CDR3 is 13 residues. CDR3 protein: CAWSETGKGEAFF. The CDR3 bases are TGTGCCTGGAGTGAGACGGGAAAAGGAGAAGCTTTCTTT.

J is TRBJ1-2 and V is TRBV25-1; unclear D gene. CDR3 length: 12 residues. The germline V gene has CDR1 MGHDK and CDR2 SYGVNS. V was clipped by 1 base and J by 3 bases, with 3 bases between them. CDR3 protein: CASSEWYYGYTF. Here the CDR3 DNA reads TGTGCCAGCAGTGAATGGTACTATGGCTACACCTTC.

As DNA, the CDR3 is TGTGCCAGCAAAAAAATCTCGGCGGGAGGCGATGAGCAGTTCTTC. Amino acids: CASKKISAGGDEQFF. The chain links TRBV2 to TRBJ2-1, with TRBD2 identical over 8 bases. The CDR3 runs 15 residues. Per germline, CDR1 SNHLY and CDR2 FYNNEI. V shed 7 bases, J shed 8 bases, and the junction held 13 bases outside the gene matches.

This rearrangement joins TRBV15 to TRBJ2-1, with 7 bases matching TRBD1. The CDR3 sequence is 14 residues long. After removal of 4 bases from V and 11 bases from J, the junction contained 11 bases not matched to a gene. Germline assignment: CDR1 LNHNV and CDR2 YYDKDF (reference sequence). CDR3 residues: CATSTRDSPYQQFF. The CDR3 DNA reads as TGTGCCACCAGCACCCGGGACAGTCCCTATCAGCAGTTCTTC. Complete variable domain (other parts from reference TRBV15 and TRBJ2-1): DAMVIQNPRYQVTQFGKPVTLSCSQTLNHNVMYWYQQKSSQAPKLLFHYYDKDFNNEADTPDNFQSRRPNTSFCFLDIRSPGLGDTAMYLCATSTRDSPYQQFFGPGTRLTVL.

The chain recombines TRBV2 with TRBJ2-3; the D is unclear. Deletions cut 4 bases from V and 4 bases from J, with 6 bases between. The CDR3 loop spans 12 amino acids. The germline CDR1 and CDR2 sequences are SNHLY and FYNNEI. Here the CDR3 DNA reads TGTGCCAGCAGTGTCTTCGCAGATACGCAGTATTTT. It encodes CASSVFADTQYF.

This clone occurred once. Other DNA sequences in the same sample also yield this CDR3. J is TRBJ2-7 and V is TRBV19; 8 nucleotides line up with TRBD2. J was trimmed by 2 bases and V by 3 bases; bases with no gene match: 21. CDR1 is LNHDA, CDR2 SQIVND, per germline (reference sequence). CDR3 length: 20 amino acids. The CDR3 sequence is CASSIGPLGGDGDRAYEQYF. In DNA, the CDR3 is TGTGCCAGTAGTATTGGCCCTCTCGGGGGGGACGGAGACCGAGCCTACGAGCAGTACTTC.